The 21 T cell receptor beta chains in this list originate from one sample, sequenced in a study of technical replicates of blood from several donors. This table comes from immunoSEQ multiplex PCR, and its TCRdb copy is limited to in-frame clones, with some not included. Of some 80,000 clones listed, approximately 94% are singletons. Specimen: T cells isolated from PBMCs. These receptors were collected from a human donor in good health.

The sample holds one count of this clone. The chain joins TRBV7-6 to TRBJ2-1; possibly TRBD2 for D (6 bases). The germline V gene has CDR1 SGHVS and CDR2 FNYEAQ. The CDR3 totals 12 residues. Trimming pared 4 bases from V and 7 bases from J, leaving 8 bases between. CDR3 amino acids: CASSSSGNEQFF. The DNA for the CDR3 is TGTGCCAGCAGCTCGAGCGGGAATGAGCAGTTCTTC. The complete variable domain, with remaining parts taken from reference TRBV7-6 and TRBJ2-1, reads GAGVSQSPRYKVTKRGQDVALRCDPISGHVSLYWYRQALGQGPEFLTYFNYEAQQDKSGLPNDRFSAERPEGSISTLTIQRTEQRDSAMYRCASSSSGNEQFFGPGTRLTVL.

The J gene is TRBJ1-5, the V gene TRBV30; possibly TRBD1 for D (6 bases). The germline V and J ends were trimmed by 6 bases and 1 base, with 10 bases remaining between them. Germline values: CDR1 GTSNPN, CDR2 SVGIG (reference sequence). This CDR3 is built from 13 residues. The CDR3 loop is CACEQGSNQPQHF. For the CDR3, the DNA is TGTGCCTGCGAACAGGGAAGCAATCAGCCCCAGCATTTT.

The genes are TRBV29-1 and TRBJ2-7; 7 bases line up with TRBD1. Unmatched junction bases numbered 10, after V lost 5 bases and J lost 3 bases. Germline CDR1 reads SQVTM; CDR2 reads ANQGSEA. This CDR3 comprises 14 residues. The CDR3 coding sequence is TGCAGCGTTTTCAAGACAGGGAAGAGCTACGAGCAGTACTTC. Residues: CSVFKTGKSYEQYF.

The rearrangement joins TRBV29-1 to TRBJ2-3; 9 nucleotides align to TRBD2. Trimming took 7 bases from V and 2 from J; bases not matched to a gene: 4. The CDR3 extends over 13 amino acids. Germline CDR1 reads SQVTM; CDR2 reads ANQGSEA. The CDR3 loop is CSGLAGITDTQYF. DNA for the CDR3: TGCAGCGGCCTAGCGGGGATCACAGATACGCAGTATTTT.

The J gene is TRBJ1-5, the V gene TRBV19, with D uncertain. V was pared by 0 bases and J by 1 base, with 4 bases between. CDR1 is LNHDA and CDR2 is SQIVND in the germline V gene (reference sequence). The CDR3 is 14 residues long. CDR3 region: CASSIDLSNQPQHF. CDR3 nucleotides: TGTGCCAGTAGTATAGATCTAAGCAATCAGCCCCAGCATTTT.

This chain links TRBV27 with TRBJ2-2; D is ambiguous. Trimming cost V 5 bases and J 3 bases, with 4 bases left between them. Germline values: CDR1 MNHEY, CDR2 SMNVEV (reference sequence). The CDR3 loop spans 12 amino acids. CDR3: CASSPYTGELFF. Here the CDR3 DNA reads TGTGCCAGCAGTCCTTACACCGGGGAGCTGTTTTTT.

The chain is built from TRBV7-8 and TRBJ1-2; D unclear. The CDR3 has 13 amino acids. Trimming left V 1 base short and J 8 bases short, with 11 bases between. Germline values: CDR1 SGHVS, CDR2 FQNEAQ. The CDR3 sequence: CASSLDPTWGYTF. In DNA form, the CDR3 reads TGTGCCAGCAGCTTAGACCCCACTTGGGGCTACACCTTC.

CDR3 sequence reads: CASSHLGSDAEQFF. For the CDR3, the DNA is TGCGCCAGCAGCCACCTCGGTAGCGACGCTGAGCAGTTCTTC. The chain employs TRBV4-3 and TRBJ2-1; tentative D call: TRBD2 (5 bases). Trimming shortened V by 3 bases and J by 9 bases, and 15 bases separated the two germline ends. The CDR3 runs to 14 residues. Germline values: CDR1 LGHNA, CDR2 YSLEER.

J is TRBJ2-7 and V is TRBV7-8; 8 nucleotides agree with TRBD2. The CDR3 has 15 amino acids. Unmatched junction bases numbered 6, after V lost 3 bases and J lost 2 bases. Germline loops: CDR1 SGHVS, CDR2 FQNEAQ. The CDR3 nucleotides are TGTGCCAGCAGCTTCGGGGGGGAGGGCCCCTACGAGCAGTACTTC. The encoded protein is CASSFGGEGPYEQYF.

This chain uses TRBV28 with TRBJ1-1; tentative D call: TRBD1 (6 bases). Trimming removed 5 bases from V and 10 bases from J, with 17 bases in between. The CDR3 extends over 13 amino acids. Germline values: CDR1 MDHEN, CDR2 SYDVKM. The CDR3 loop is CASSPSGTISAFF. The CDR3 coding sequence is TGTGCCAGCAGTCCTTCCGGGACAATATCAGCTTTCTTT.

The chain combines TRBV5-4 with TRBJ1-1, with D possibly matching TRBD1 (6 bases). Trimming left V 9 bases short and J 1 base short, with 7 bases between. This CDR3 has 11 residues. Germline V gene lookup returns CDR1 SGHNT and CDR2 YYREEE (reference sequence). DNA of the CDR3: TGTGCCACGACAGGGAACACTGAAGCTTTCTTT. Translation gives CATTGNTEAFF.

The rearrangement uses TRBV28 and TRBJ2-1; 9 positions match TRBD1. The J segment lost 7 bases and the V segment lost 7 bases, leaving 8 bases of the junction unmatched. CDR3 length: 14 residues. From germline, CDR1 is MDHEN and CDR2 SYDVKM. The CDR3 DNA reads as TGTGCCAGCATAAGACAGGGGGTTATAAATGAGCAGTTCTTC. Its protein product is CASIRQGVINEQFF.

In its sample, this clone was seen once. The V gene is TRBV5-1, the J gene TRBJ2-1; D uncertain. CDR1 is SGHRS and CDR2 is YFSETQ in the germline V gene. Trimming shortened V by 0 bases and J by 9 bases, and 10 bases separated the two germline ends. The CDR3 has 13 residues. The CDR3 DNA reads as TGCGCCAGCAGCTTGGCCTGGGCAGCTGAGCAGTTCTTC. Its protein product is CASSLAWAAEQFF.

The J gene is TRBJ2-5, the V gene TRBV14; the match to TRBD2 covers 10 bases. The CDR3 consists of 18 residues. CDR1 is SGHDN, CDR2 FVKESK, per germline. Trimming removed 4 bases from V and 4 bases from J; junction bases left unmatched: 15. Here the CDR3 DNA reads TGTGCCAGCAGCCTGGGGCGGCCTAGCGGGAGTTTCGTAGAGACCCAGTACTTC. Protein: CASSLGRPSGSFVETQYF.

The rearrangement uses TRBV4-1 and TRBJ1-4; possible D gene TRBD1, 5 bases. The CDR3 sequence is 14 residues long. Trimming pared 2 bases from V and 4 bases from J, leaving 8 bases between. CDR1 is MGHRA, CDR2 YSYEKL, per germline. For the CDR3, the DNA is TGCGCCAGCAGCCAATACAGGAGTAATGAAAAACTGTTTTTT. Translating it yields CASSQYRSNEKLFF.

The gene calls are TRBV10-1 and TRBJ2-3, with TRBD2 matching over 7 bases. The V gene's germline CDR1 is WNHNN and CDR2 SYGVQD (reference sequence). J was trimmed by 1 base and V by 5 bases; bases with no gene match: 6. This CDR3 contains 15 residues. The chain's CDR3 is CASSKFTSGTDTQYF. The CDR3 DNA is TGCGCCAGCAGTAAATTTACTAGCGGCACAGATACGCAGTATTTT.

As DNA, the CDR3 is TGTGCCAGCAGCCAACGAGTCGCAGGGGAGCTGTTTTTT. This codes for CASSQRVAGELFF. The V and J genes are TRBV4-2 and TRBJ2-2, with D unclear. V was cut by 2 bases and J by 8 bases, with 9 bases left in between. This CDR3 is 13 amino acids long. Per germline, CDR1 LGHNA and CDR2 YNFKEQ.

The rearrangement joins TRBV4-1 to TRBJ1-3, with D perhaps TRBD1 (6 bases). The CDR3 runs to 17 residues. V lost 2 bases and J lost 4, with 18 bases in between. From germline, CDR1 is MGHRA and CDR2 YSYEKL. In DNA, the CDR3 is TGCGCCAGCAGCCAATGGACAGTGGGTGATTCGGGAAACACCATATATTTT. This sequence encodes CASSQWTVGDSGNTIYF.

This sequence joins TRBV30 and TRBJ1-5; D not resolved. The CDR3 is made up of 13 amino acids. Germline CDR1 GTSNPN, CDR2 SVGIG (reference sequence). Trimming pared 1 base from V and 9 bases from J, leaving 13 bases between. The CDR3 here is CAWSEWATSPQHF. The CDR3, as DNA: TGTGCCTGGAGTGAGTGGGCCACGTCGCCCCAGCATTTT.

V is TRBV4-3 and J is TRBJ2-7, with TRBD2 identical over 10 bases. CDR1 LGHNA and CDR2 YSLEER come from the germline V gene. The CDR3 spans 16 residues. Trimming cost V 2 bases and J 0 bases; bases outside gene matches: 4. The CDR3 is CASSQYSGRISYEQYF. The CDR3 DNA reads as TGCGCCAGCAGCCAATATAGCGGGAGGATCTCCTACGAGCAGTACTTC.

The V gene is TRBV5-4, the J gene TRBJ2-7; D is unresolved. V gave up 6 bases and J gave up 0 bases, with 10 bases separating them. Germline V lookup: CDR1 SGHNT, CDR2 YYREEE (reference sequence). This CDR3 is 13 amino acids long. DNA of the CDR3: TGTGCCAGCACAGGCCGGAACTCCTACGAGCAGTACTTC. It translates to CASTGRNSYEQYF.